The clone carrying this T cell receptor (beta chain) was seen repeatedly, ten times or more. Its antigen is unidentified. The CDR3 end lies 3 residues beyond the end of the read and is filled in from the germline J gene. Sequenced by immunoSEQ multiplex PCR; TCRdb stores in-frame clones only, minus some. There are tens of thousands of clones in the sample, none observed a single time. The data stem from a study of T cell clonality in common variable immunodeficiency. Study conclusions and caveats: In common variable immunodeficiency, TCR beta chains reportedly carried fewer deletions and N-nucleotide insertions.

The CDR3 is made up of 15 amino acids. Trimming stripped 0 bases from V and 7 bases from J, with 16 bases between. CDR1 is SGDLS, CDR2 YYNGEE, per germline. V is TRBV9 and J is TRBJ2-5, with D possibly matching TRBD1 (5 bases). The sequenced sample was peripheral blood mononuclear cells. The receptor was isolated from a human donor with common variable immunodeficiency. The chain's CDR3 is CASSVAATEWGTQYF. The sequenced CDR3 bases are TGTGCCAGCAGCGTAGCTGCGACAGAATGGGGGACC.